Shown below are 5 T cell receptor beta chains from a single sample sequenced in a study of T cell responses to AZD1222 COVID-19 vaccine. Method: immunoSEQ multiplex PCR; TCRdb's copy keeps in-frame clones and lacks some. The sample yields approximately 84,000 clones, approximately 90% seen once. The material was peripheral blood, obtained on day 0 of AZD1222 vaccination. All receptors come from an adult in good health.

This chain links TRBV5-1 with TRBJ2-5, with 10 bases aligning to TRBD1. The CDR3 has 14 amino acids. Germline CDR1 reads SGHRS; CDR2 reads YFSETQ. V shed 7 bases, J shed 5 bases, and the junction held 8 bases outside the gene matches. The CDR3 nucleotides are TGCGCCAGCGGGTCGACAGGGGGCGGGGAGACCCAGTACTTC. Translation: CASGSTGGGETQYF.

This chain connects TRBV28 to TRBJ2-1, with TRBD1 as a possible D gene (6 bases). The germline V and J ends were trimmed by 6 bases and 8 bases, with 20 bases remaining between them. Germline lookup yields CDR1 MDHEN and CDR2 SYDVKM. The CDR3 loop spans 15 amino acids. CDR3 protein: CASRIRQVTYDEQFF. In nucleotides, the CDR3 is TGTGCCAGCAGGATTCGACAGGTTACGTATGATGAGCAGTTCTTC.

This chain links TRBV19 with TRBJ1-1; 12 nucleotides match TRBD1. Germline values: CDR1 LNHDA, CDR2 SQIVND (reference sequence). Trimming at V came to 6 bases and at J to 8 bases, leaving 13 bases not matched to a gene. The CDR3 loop spans 16 amino acids. As DNA, the CDR3 is TGTGCCAGTAGCACCGGGACAGGGGGCGTTCTCCCCGAAGCTTTCTTT. Translated, it gives CASSTGTGGVLPEAFF.

The CDR3 sequence is CASSPGTAPGLAIEGEQFF. The CDR3 nucleotides are TGTGCCAGTAGTCCGGGGACGGCCCCGGGACTAGCGATAGAGGGTGAGCAGTTCTTC. The chain carries TRBV19 and TRBJ2-1; TRBD2 matches 10 bases. The germline CDR1 and CDR2 sequences are LNHDA and SQIVND (reference sequence). V lost 5 bases, J lost 9 bases, and 22 bases stayed unmatched. The CDR3 covers 19 residues.

The V and J genes are TRBV11-2 and TRBJ2-1, with unresolved D. The CDR3 runs 13 residues. V was shortened by 2 bases and J by 4 bases, with 6 bases between the two germline ends. Germline V lookup: CDR1 SGHAT, CDR2 FQNNGV. The chain's CDR3 is CASSLLTYNEQFF. The CDR3 DNA reads as TGTGCCAGCAGCTTACTGACTTACAATGAGCAGTTCTTC.